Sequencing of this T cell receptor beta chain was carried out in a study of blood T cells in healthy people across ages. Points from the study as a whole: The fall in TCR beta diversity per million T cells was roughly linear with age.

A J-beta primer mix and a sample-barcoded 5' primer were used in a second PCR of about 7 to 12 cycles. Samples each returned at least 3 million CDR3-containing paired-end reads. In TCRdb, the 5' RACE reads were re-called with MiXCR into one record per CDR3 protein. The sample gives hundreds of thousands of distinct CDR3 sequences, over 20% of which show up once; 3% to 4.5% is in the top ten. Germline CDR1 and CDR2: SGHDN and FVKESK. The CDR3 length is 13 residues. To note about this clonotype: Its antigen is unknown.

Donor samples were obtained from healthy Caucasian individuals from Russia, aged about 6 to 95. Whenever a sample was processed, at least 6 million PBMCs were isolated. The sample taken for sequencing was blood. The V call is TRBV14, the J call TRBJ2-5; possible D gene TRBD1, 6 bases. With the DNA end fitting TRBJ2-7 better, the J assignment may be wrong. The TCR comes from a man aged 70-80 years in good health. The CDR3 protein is CASGDRLSYEQYF. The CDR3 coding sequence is TGTGCCAGCGGAGACAGGCTTTCCTACGAGCAGTACTTC.